The rows below give T cell receptor beta chains drawn from one sample of a study of immune heterogeneity within non-small cell lung tumors. TCRdb passed the multiplex PCR reads through MiXCR, listing each CDR3 protein once. The sample includes 20,000 to 25,000 distinct CDR3 sequences, 25% to 35% of them seen just once. The sequencing sample was made of lung tumor tissue. The receptors were gathered from a man aged 35 to 55 with non-small cell lung cancer. CDR3s include the opening cysteine and the closing phenylalanine or tryptophan.

v_call: TRBV7-9; j_call: TRBJ1-1; cdr3_aa: CASSLEWTEAFF
v_call: TRBV5-1; j_call: TRBJ2-5; cdr3_aa: CASSLAETQYF
v_call: TRBV7-8; j_call: TRBJ2-3; cdr3_aa: CASSLARASSTDTQYF
v_call: TRBV6-2/TRBV6-3; j_call: TRBJ2-5; cdr3_aa: CASSTRASGPQETQYF
v_call: TRBV5-1; j_call: TRBJ2-1; cdr3_aa: CASSRLAGGLNNEQFF
v_call: TRBV6-2/TRBV6-3; j_call: TRBJ2-3; cdr3_aa: CASRPDSVKWDTQYF
v_call: TRBV7-2; j_call: TRBJ2-2; cdr3_aa: CASRPPGTGGAYSGELFF
v_call: TRBV7-8; j_call: TRBJ2-2; cdr3_aa: CASSPGTAAGELFF
v_call: TRBV7-2; j_call: TRBJ2-2; cdr3_aa: CASSPRRGTGGELFF
v_call: TRBV5-1; j_call: TRBJ2-7; cdr3_aa: CASSRTTSYEQYF
v_call: TRBV5-6; j_call: TRBJ2-7; cdr3_aa: CASRREQGRSYEQYF
v_call: TRBV2; j_call: TRBJ2-6; cdr3_aa: CASSVSHSGANVLTF
v_call: TRBV5-1; j_call: TRBJ1-2; cdr3_aa: CASCPFLPENYGYTF
v_call: TRBV12-5; j_call: TRBJ2-3; cdr3_aa: CASGLVQGLTDTQYF
v_call: TRBV6-1; j_call: TRBJ2-1; cdr3_aa: CASSPSGASYNEQFF
v_call: TRBV3-1; j_call: TRBJ2-5; cdr3_aa: CASSHFVRTQYF
v_call: TRBV30; j_call: TRBJ1-6; cdr3_aa: CAWSVAGGLSPLHF
v_call: TRBV28; j_call: TRBJ2-7; cdr3_aa: CASASLAESYEQYF
v_call: TRBV11-3; j_call: TRBJ1-2; cdr3_aa: CASSPGVGGFRYTF
v_call: TRBV3-1; j_call: TRBJ1-2; cdr3_aa: CTSSQDAGTANYGYTF
v_call: TRBV3-1; j_call: TRBJ1-1; cdr3_aa: CASSQDRQLEAFF
v_call: TRBV7-2; j_call: TRBJ2-7; cdr3_aa: CASSLVLDADYEQYF
v_call: TRBV19; j_call: TRBJ2-1; cdr3_aa: CASSMGLAGSSYNEQFF
v_call: TRBV6-1; j_call: TRBJ1-5; cdr3_aa: CASSLGVGSRSNQPQHF
v_call: TRBV5-4; j_call: TRBJ2-3; cdr3_aa: CASSLGLAEATDTQYF